Sequencing of this T cell receptor beta chain was carried out in a study of shared clonotypes between healthy human individuals. DNA at about 190 ng, tens of thousands of T cell genomes, went into sorted-subset replicate PCRs. Repertoires were generated with immunoSEQ multiplex PCR, while TCRdb's copy carries only in-frame clones and drops some. Seen here are more than 400,000 clones, about 95% observed once, and the top ten hold 0.055% to 0.075%. Investigators divided CD4+ cells into CD45RA+ naive and CD45RA-negative memory subsets. Looked up from germline, CDR1 is SGHRS and CDR2 is YFSETQ. The CDR3 contains 15 residues.

This sequence was found in a woman aged 25 to 39 in good health. This chain links TRBV5-1 with TRBJ2-5; D is unclear. The J call may be wrong; the DNA end is better matched by TRBJ2-7. The sequencing sample was made of naive CD4+ T cells sorted from blood. Documented subset: CD45RA+ positively selected. CDR3 sequence reads: CASSLPIGDSYEQYF. The CDR3 DNA reads as TGCGCCAGCAGCTTACCTATCGGAGATTCGTACGAGCAGTACTTC.